The 3 T cell receptor beta chains listed next were all sequenced from one sample in a study of neurological immune-mediated disorders (dated by TCRdb to the late 2010s). To prepare the library, 5' RACE was applied. Data came from an Illumina HiSeq 2500. The raw public reads went through TCRdb reprocessing: fastp at Q25, MiXCR clone calling, in-frame beta chains kept. Every CDR3 protein is listed once, alongside the most common genes and DNA of its rows. The sample contains under 70,000 distinct CDR3 sequences, around 5% of them found a single time. Approximately 2.8% of the sample belongs to the ten largest clones. Sequencing was done on a sample of PBMCs. These receptors originate from a woman under 40 with multiple sclerosis.

This clonotype was recorded at least ten times. Written as DNA, the CDR3 is TGTGCCAGCAGTTTAGCCTCTAGGGCAGGGGCCGATACGCAGTATTTT. Translated, it gives CASSLASRAGADTQYF. The chain combines TRBV12-3 or TRBV12-4 with TRBJ2-3; D perhaps matches TRBD1 (6 bases). Trimming took off 0 bases at V and 6 bases at J, with 16 bases between the two ends. The CDR3 runs 16 residues.

The V gene is TRBV5-1, the J gene TRBJ2-3, with 7 nucleotides matching TRBD1. J gave up 5 bases and V 3 bases, and 9 bases lay outside the gene matches. Germline V CDR1 and CDR2: SGHRS, YFSETQ. The CDR3 is made up of 15 amino acids. CDR3 bases: TGCGCCAGCAGCTCCGGGACAGACTCTGGAGATACGCAGTATTTT. This sequence encodes CASSSGTDSGDTQYF.

Many counts were recorded for this clonotype. This sequence joins TRBV5-4 and TRBJ2-3; D is possibly TRBD2 (5 bases). Trimming took off 4 bases at V and 0 bases at J, with 15 bases between the two ends. The CDR3 sequence is 16 residues long. Germline CDR1 is SGHNT and CDR2 is YYREEE (reference sequence). CDR3 residues: CASSPRPADSTDTQYF. CDR3 sequence (DNA): TGTGCCAGCAGCCCCCGACCAGCGGATAGCACAGATACGCAGTATTTT. Full variable domain (missing parts from reference TRBV5-4 and TRBJ2-3): ETGVTQSPTHLIKTRGQQVTLRCSSQSGHNTVSWYQQALGQGPQFIFQYYREEENGRGNFPPRFSGLQFPNYSSELNVNALELDDSALYLCASSPRPADSTDTQYFGPGTRLTVL.